This record looks at one T cell receptor beta chain sequence and its context. Its antigen is still unknown. No much larger clone exists at a distance of one base, and base qualities are not known. The data derive from a study of blood T cell repertoires in COVID-19 (dated by TCRdb to between 2020 and 2021). Background on the whole study: Samples from collaborators originated in the United States, Italy and Spain and spanned both the acute and convalescent phases of COVID-19. The material from the prospective study consisted of cDNA or gDNA derived from T cells, B-cell-depleted T cells, or PBMCs. A de-identified subject ID, COVID-19 status, age in years and sex were almost always included in the sample metadata. The dataset comprised deeply sampled blood TCRbeta repertoires from subjects exposed to, actively infected with, or recovered from COVID-19. A freely available public database, intended as a resource for researchers studying the immune response to SARS-CoV-2, is where the repertoires were released. Samples were obtained from the ongoing ImmuneRACE study (first 160 participants) and from 950 to 1,500 subjects provided by 6 global collaborators. HLA class I and class II types, where available, came from metadata supplied by the sample provider rather than from assay-based typing.

CDR1 and CDR2, per the germline V gene (reference sequence), are GTSNPN and SVGIG. The CDR3 contains 15 residues, cysteine and phenylalanine counted. CDR3 DNA only is kept here, 45 bases in frame from base 1. Trimming removed 4 bases from V and 2 bases from J, leaving 15 bases between the germline ends. Participants in the prospective study were aged about 18 to 95 years, lived in 20 to 30 United States geographic areas, and enrolled through a virtual design. To assign participants to cohorts, the prospective study relied on clinical history that participants themselves reported in a screening survey and a study questionnaire. In the prospective study, whole blood, serum and a nasopharyngeal or oropharyngeal swab were collected from each participant by mobile phlebotomists. Additional blood draws and questionnaires over an approximately two-month period could optionally be provided by prospective study participants. Prospective study blood samples were shipped either frozen or at room temperature before DNA extraction.

TCRbeta CDR3 regions were amplified from genomic DNA by means of the immunoSEQ Assay, a bias-controlled multiplex PCR. The published analysis was carried out like this. Nucleated cell counts per sample were estimated from amplification of reference gene primers within the assay. Sequence reads were collapsed and filtered to measure the absolute abundance of every unique TCRbeta CDR3 rearrangement. Productive Simpson clonality was computed per sample as the square root of Simpson's diversity index over productive rearrangements. TCRdb stores this immuneACCESS table with in-frame sequences only. Part of the clones is absent; in the studies checked, under half of the shortfall reflects unresolved V genes, and no reason is known for the rest. V, J and clone size reflect that table, while D and trimming were determined from the DNA. The sample table holds some 170,000 clones, of which about 90% were seen once. The top ten constitute roughly 1.2% of the sample.

General conclusions and limits of the study: How much clinical and demographic metadata was included differed by source and by participant, and the metadata was provided uncurated.

This sequence uses TRBV30 and TRBJ1-5; TRBD1 is perhaps the D gene, given 6 matching bases. Material for sequencing was PBMCs or T cells enriched from blood (not recorded which). The TCR originated in a human donor with acute COVID-19. The donor label of this sample is uncertain. The DNA reads as follows: TGTGCCTGGACCCACAAATCAGGGGGCAATCAGCCCCAGCATTTT. This yields the protein CAWTHKSGGNQPQHF. Here the CDR3 is joined to the reference TRBV30 and TRBJ1-5 genes, and the full variable domain is: SQTIHQWPATLVQPVGSPLSLECTVEGTSNPNLYWYRQAAGRGLQLLFYSVGIGQISSEVPQNLSASRPQDRQFILSSKKLLLSDSGFYLCAWTHKSGGNQPQHFGDGTRLSIL.